What follows are 25 T cell receptor beta chains derived from one specimen sequenced in a study of T cells after yellow fever vaccination. TCRdb passed the 5' RACE reads through MiXCR, listing each CDR3 protein once. The data hold roughly 320,000 distinct CDR3 sequences, with around 10% observed a single time. The sample here was CD4+ T cells sorted from PBMCs, taken 45 days after the yellow fever booster vaccination. These receptors came from a man aged 18-30 years who received the YFV17D yellow fever vaccine.

This rearrangement joins TRBV5-1 to TRBJ1-4; D remains ambiguous. This CDR3 comprises 15 residues. From germline, CDR1 is SGHRS and CDR2 YFSETQ. Trimming removed 1 base at V and 4 bases at J, with 11 bases between. CDR3 bases: TGCGCCAGCAGCTTGTCGTCTGGATTTAATGAAAAACTGTTTTTT. This codes for CASSLSSGFNEKLFF.

This clonotype showed up just a few times. The chain uses TRBV18 and TRBJ1-4; TRBD1 matches at 7 bases. Trimming cost V 6 bases and J 5 bases; bases outside gene matches: 3. The CDR3 sequence is 13 residues long. CDR1 KGHSH and CDR2 LQKENI come from the germline V gene. The CDR3 spells CASSGQRNEKLFF. Here the CDR3 DNA reads TGTGCCAGCTCGGGACAGCGGAATGAAAAACTGTTTTTT. Combining the CDR3 with reference TRBV18 and TRBJ1-4 gives the whole variable domain NAGVMQNPRHLVRRRGQEARLRCSPMKGHSHVYWYRQLPEEGLKFMVYLQKENIIDESGMPKERFSAEFPKEGPSILRIQQVVRGDSAAYFCASSGQRNEKLFFGSGTQLSVL.

This chain uses TRBV6-4 with TRBJ2-7, with D possibly TRBD2 on 6 matching bases. CDR3 length: 16 amino acids. Trimming removed 4 bases at V and 2 bases at J, with 18 bases between. The V gene's germline CDR1 is MRHNA and CDR2 SNTAGT. In nucleotides, the CDR3 is TGTGCCAGCAGTGCCACCCCGGGTAGCGGCCCCTACGAGCAGTACGTC. Translated, it gives CASSATPGSGPYEQYV.

This clonotype has a count of ten or more. The V and J genes are TRBV27 and TRBJ1-5; the D gene is possibly TRBD1 (6 bases). V was shortened by 9 bases and J by 6 bases, with 21 bases between the two germline ends. CDR3 length: 15 residues. Germline V gives CDR1 MNHEY, CDR2 SMNVEV (reference sequence). CDR3 DNA: TGTGCCAGATACTCCGAACAGGGCTCGTTTCAGCCCCAGCATTTT. Amino acid sequence: CARYSEQGSFQPQHF.

This clonotype was detected a few times. The V gene is TRBV7-2, the J gene TRBJ2-7; 9 bases map to TRBD2. The germline CDR1 and CDR2 sequences are SGHTA and FQGNSA. The CDR3 is 17 residues long. V was pared by 5 bases and J by 1 base, with 12 bases of the junction left unmatched. The CDR3 spells CASSARGGGGASYEQYF. As DNA, the CDR3 is TGTGCCAGCAGCGCCAGGGGTGGCGGGGGGGCATCCTACGAGCAGTACTTC.

In its sample, this clonotype was seen a few times. The rearrangement joins TRBV5-1 to TRBJ2-1; D possibly matches TRBD1 or TRBD2 (5 bases each). Trimming removed 1 base from V and 0 bases from J, with 11 bases in between. The CDR3 has 16 residues. Germline V lookup: CDR1 SGHRS, CDR2 YFSETQ. As DNA, the CDR3 is TGCGCCAGCAGCTTGAACGCAGGGAGCTCCTACAATGAGCAGTTCTTC. Its translation is CASSLNAGSSYNEQFF.

This chain connects TRBV6-2 or TRBV6-3 to TRBJ1-5; D gene ambiguous. This CDR3 spans 12 amino acids. V lost 0 bases and J lost 9, with 6 bases in between. From germline, CDR1 is MNHEY and CDR2 SVGEGT. The CDR3 sequence: CASSYSGRPQHF. DNA of the CDR3: TGTGCCAGCAGTTACTCAGGGCGGCCCCAGCATTTT.

This clonotype showed up just a few times. No conserved phenylalanine or tryptophan ends this CDR3, so it is likely a read error. The DNA is omitted, as the CDR3 cannot be located on it reliably, and the CDR3 follows TCRdb's listing. The genes are TRBV18 and TRBJ2-3; the listed D gene, TRBD1, was not tested against the DNA. The germline V gene has CDR1 KGHSH and CDR2 LQKENI. The CDR3 contains 12 residues when both ends are counted. CDR3 region: CASSPDGTGSRL.

The chain uses TRBV19 and TRBJ1-1, with D uncertain. The germline CDR1 and CDR2 sequences are LNHDA and SQIVND (reference sequence). Trimming took 3 bases from V and 3 from J, leaving 5 bases between them. The CDR3 extends over 12 amino acids. The CDR3 DNA reads TGTGCCAGTAGTATTTCTTACACTGAAGCTTTCTTT. Amino acids: CASSISYTEAFF.

The chain combines TRBV7-2 with TRBJ1-1; TRBD1 agrees at 10 bases. The V and J ends lost 2 bases and 3 bases, in that order; junction bases with no gene match: 3. The CDR3 runs to 15 residues. Per the germline V gene, CDR1 is SGHTA and CDR2 is FQGNSA. This chain's CDR3 is CASSLRQGAYTEAFF. The CDR3 DNA reads TGTGCCAGCAGCTTAAGACAGGGGGCCTACACTGAAGCTTTCTTT.

The sample holds a few counts of this clonotype. Since the CDR3 does not end with the conserved phenylalanine or tryptophan, this likely comes from a read error. V gene TRBV6-5 combines with J gene TRBJ1-1; 9 bases map to TRBD1. The CDR3 length is 17 residues. V gave up 2 bases and J gave up 4 bases; unmatched junction bases: 11. CDR1 MNHEY and CDR2 SVGAGI come from the germline V gene. CDR3 in DNA: TGTGCCAGCAGTTACACCCCGGGACAGGGCGAAGGCACTGAAGCTTTCCTT. This encodes CASSYTPGQGEGTEAFL.

The chain carries TRBV6-1 and TRBJ2-7; D not resolved. The CDR3 is 14 amino acids. Germline V gene sequence: CDR1 MNHNS, CDR2 SASEGT. V lost 3 bases, J lost 6 bases, and 15 bases lay in between. The CDR3, as DNA: TGTGCCAGCAGTGAGACCACGTCGGCCCTCGAGCAGTACGTC. Protein sequence: CASSETTSALEQYV.

This clonotype was found a few times. V and J are TRBV15 and TRBJ2-3, with 7 bases aligning to TRBD1. Losses at the gene ends were 3 bases for V and 4 bases for J; bases not matched to a gene: 7. Germline CDR1 and CDR2: LNHNV and YYDKDF (reference sequence). This CDR3 region has 15 residues. The CDR3 DNA follows: TGTGCCACCAGCAGTAGACAGGGTATAGCAGATACGCAGTATTTT. Its translation: CATSSRQGIADTQYF.

This clonotype was found many times. This sequence joins TRBV3-1 and TRBJ1-1, with unresolved D. Germline V gene sequence: CDR1 LGHDT, CDR2 YNNKEL (reference sequence). The CDR3 loop spans 13 amino acids. V lost 1 base to trimming and J lost 1 base, with 4 bases between them. CDR3 region: CASSQAPNTEAFF. CDR3 DNA sequence: TGTGCCAGCAGCCAAGCCCCGAACACTGAAGCTTTCTTT.

The rearrangement links TRBV4-1 to TRBJ2-1; 9 bases fit TRBD1. From germline, CDR1 is MGHRA and CDR2 YSYEKL. CDR3 length: 14 residues. The V gene end was trimmed by 1 base and the J gene end by 12 bases; junction bases not matched to a gene: 7. The CDR3 nucleotides read TGCGCCAGCAGCCAAGCCACAGGGGGCCGAACGCAGTTCTTC. Amino acids: CASSQATGGRTQFF.

The table lists this clonotype with many counts. The rearrangement links TRBV10-2 to TRBJ1-2; D is undetermined. V dropped 7 bases and J dropped 8 bases, with 14 bases sitting between them. The CDR3 sequence is 12 residues long. Germline CDR1 WSHSY, CDR2 SAAADI. The chain's CDR3 is CASTGSSRGYTF. The CDR3, as DNA: TGCGCCAGCACCGGATCAAGTCGGGGCTACACCTTC.

The J gene is TRBJ2-3, the V gene TRBV15; no clear D. The germline gives CDR1 LNHNV, CDR2 YYDKDF (reference sequence). V gave up 0 bases and J gave up 6 bases, with 7 bases separating them. The CDR3 contains 13 residues. The CDR3 coding sequence is TGTGCCACCAGCAGAGATAGGTACGATACGCAGTATTTT. It yields the protein CATSRDRYDTQYF.

This clonotype occurred a few times. The chain is built from TRBV4-3 and TRBJ2-1, with 9 bases aligning to TRBD1. Germline trimming cut 4 bases from V and 7 bases from J; bases unmatched to any gene: 5. Germline CDR1 and CDR2: LGHNA and YSLEER. The CDR3 is made up of 14 amino acids. CDR3 sequence reads: CASSLNRGLNEQFF. CDR3 DNA sequence: TGCGCCAGCAGCCTTAACAGGGGGCTGAATGAGCAGTTCTTC.

This clonotype was counted many times. The chain has TRBV4-3 and TRBJ2-7; a weak D match, TRBD1 (5 bases). V was cut by 0 bases and J by 0 bases, with 6 bases left in between. The V gene's germline CDR1 is LGHNA and CDR2 YSLEER. The CDR3 has 14 residues. CDR3 DNA: TGCGCCAGCAGCCAAGACAGGGCCTCCTACGAGCAGTACTTC. As protein: CASSQDRASYEQYF.

Only a few counts were recorded for this clonotype. V is TRBV6-2 or TRBV6-3 and J is TRBJ1-5; 9 bases fit TRBD1. Per germline, CDR1 MNHEY and CDR2 SVGEGT. Unmatched junction bases numbered 12, after V lost 5 bases and J lost 16 bases. The CDR3 length is 13 residues. CDR3 sequence reads: CASSPRTGESCHF. CDR3 coding DNA: TGTGCCAGCAGTCCTCGGACAGGGGAAAGTTGTCATTTT.

In its sample, this clonotype was seen many times. The chain has TRBV5-1 and TRBJ2-3, with D perhaps matching TRBD1 or TRBD2 (5 bases each). Per germline, CDR1 SGHRS and CDR2 YFSETQ. The CDR3 totals 14 residues. The germline V and J ends were trimmed by 4 bases and 2 bases, with 11 bases remaining between them. The DNA of the CDR3 is TGCGCCAGCAGCCGGGACGGCTTCACAGATACGCAGTATTTT. This codes for CASSRDGFTDTQYF. Full variable domain (remainder filled in from reference TRBV5-1 and TRBJ2-3): KAGVTQTPRYLIKTRGQQVTLSCSPISGHRSVSWYQQTPGQGLQFLFEYFSETQRNKGNFPGRFSGRQFSNSRSEMNVSTLELGDSALYLCASSRDGFTDTQYFGPGTRLTVL.

This clonotype has only a few counts. V usage is TRBV20-1 and J usage is TRBJ2-7, with D possibly TRBD1 on 6 matching bases. This CDR3 has 13 residues. V was shortened by 5 bases and J by 2 bases, with 13 bases between the two germline ends. Germline V gene data show CDR1 as DFQATT and CDR2 as SNEGSKA (reference sequence). The CDR3 sequence: CSAQGSPTYEQYF. In DNA, the CDR3 is TGCAGTGCTCAGGGGTCCCCTACCTACGAGCAGTACTTC.

This clonotype was recorded a few times. This chain joins TRBV7-8 and TRBJ1-5; D call uncertain. The CDR3 has 13 residues. The V gene lost 1 base and the J gene lost 5 bases, with 6 bases spanning the gap. The germline gives CDR1 SGHVS, CDR2 FQNEAQ. In nucleotides, the CDR3 is TGTGCCAGCAGCTTAGGTTCCGATCAGCCCCAGCATTTT. It encodes CASSLGSDQPQHF. The full variable domain, its missing parts supplied by reference TRBV7-8 and TRBJ1-5, is GAGVSQSPRYKVAKRGQDVALRCDPISGHVSLFWYQQALGQGPEFLTYFQNEAQLDKSGLPSDRFFAERPEGSVSTLKIQRTQQEDSAVYLCASSLGSDQPQHFGDGTRLSIL.

This clonotype has at least ten counts. The chain carries TRBV9 and TRBJ2-1; 10 bases match TRBD2. This CDR3 is 15 amino acids long. Germline CDR1 is SGDLS and CDR2 is YYNGEE. V shed 3 bases and J 4 bases; nucleotides not matched to a gene: 4. The CDR3 loop is CASSASSGSYNEQFF. The CDR3 region has the DNA TGTGCCAGCAGCGCTTCTAGCGGGAGTTACAATGAGCAGTTCTTC.

In its sample, this clonotype was seen many times. J is TRBJ2-2 and V is TRBV5-1; D not resolved. CDR1 SGHRS and CDR2 YFSETQ come from the germline V gene. The CDR3 is 14 residues long. The ends were cut back, 3 bases at V and 1 base at J, with 7 bases in the middle. The CDR3 bases are TGCGCCAGCAGCTCTACGGTGAACACCGGGGAGCTGTTTTTT. Amino acid sequence: CASSSTVNTGELFF.